This T cell receptor beta chain was recovered during a study of blood T cell repertoires in COVID-19. Germline-derived CDR1 and CDR2 are SGHDT and YYEEEE. Trimming shortened V by 0 bases and J by 0 bases, and 13 bases separated the two germline ends. The CDR3 runs to 18 residues. Only in-frame clones appear in the TCRdb table, and some are missing; sequencing was by immunoSEQ multiplex PCR. The sample includes some 64,000 clones, under 80% of them seen just once. V is TRBV5-6 and J is TRBJ2-6, with a weak D call TRBD1 (6 bases). This clonotype originated in a human donor in a cohort sampled during active COVID-19. Sequenced sample: peripheral blood. This CDR3 is CASSLAGTLVSGANVLTF. CDR3 bases: TGTGCCAGCAGCTTGGCGGGGACATTAGTCTCTGGGGCCAACGTCCTGACTTTC. Full variable domain (remainder filled in from reference TRBV5-6 and TRBJ2-6): DAGVTQSPTHLIKTRGQQVTLRCSPKSGHDTVSWYQQALGQGPQFIFQYYEEEERQRGNFPDRFSGHQFPNYSSELNVNALLLGDSALYLCASSLAGTLVSGANVLTFGAGSRLTVL.